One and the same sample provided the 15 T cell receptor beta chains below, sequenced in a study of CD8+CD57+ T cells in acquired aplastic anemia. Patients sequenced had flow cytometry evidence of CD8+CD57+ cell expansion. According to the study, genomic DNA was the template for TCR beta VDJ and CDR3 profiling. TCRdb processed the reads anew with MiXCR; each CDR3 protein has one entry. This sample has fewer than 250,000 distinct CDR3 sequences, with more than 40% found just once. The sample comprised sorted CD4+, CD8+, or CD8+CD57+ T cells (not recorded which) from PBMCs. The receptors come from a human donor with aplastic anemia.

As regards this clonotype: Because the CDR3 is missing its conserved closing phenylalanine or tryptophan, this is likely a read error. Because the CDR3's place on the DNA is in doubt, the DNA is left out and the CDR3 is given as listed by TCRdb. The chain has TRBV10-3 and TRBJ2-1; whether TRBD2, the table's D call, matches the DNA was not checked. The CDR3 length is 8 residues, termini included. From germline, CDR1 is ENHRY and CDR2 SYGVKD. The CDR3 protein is CATGGTNV.

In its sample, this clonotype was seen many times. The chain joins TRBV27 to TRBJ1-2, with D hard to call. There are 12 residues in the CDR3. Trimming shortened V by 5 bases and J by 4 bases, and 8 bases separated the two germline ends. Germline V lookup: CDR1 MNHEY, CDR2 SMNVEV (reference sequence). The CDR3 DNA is TGTGCCAGCAGTCCGGGAAGCTATGGCTACACCTTC. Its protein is CASSPGSYGYTF.

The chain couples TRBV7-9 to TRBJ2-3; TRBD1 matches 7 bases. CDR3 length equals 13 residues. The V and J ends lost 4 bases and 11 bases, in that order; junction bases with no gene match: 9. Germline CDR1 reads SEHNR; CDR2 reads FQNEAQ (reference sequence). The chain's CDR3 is CASSSRDSFRQYF. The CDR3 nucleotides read TGTGCCAGCAGCTCTCGGGACAGTTTCAGGCAGTATTTT.

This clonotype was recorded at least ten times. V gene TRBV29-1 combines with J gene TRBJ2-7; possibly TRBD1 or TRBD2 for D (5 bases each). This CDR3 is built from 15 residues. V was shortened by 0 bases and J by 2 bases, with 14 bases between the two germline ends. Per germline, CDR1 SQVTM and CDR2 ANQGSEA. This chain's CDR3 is CSVEDLVGRTYEQYF. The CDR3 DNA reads TGCAGCGTTGAAGACCTTGTGGGACGGACCTACGAGCAGTACTTC.

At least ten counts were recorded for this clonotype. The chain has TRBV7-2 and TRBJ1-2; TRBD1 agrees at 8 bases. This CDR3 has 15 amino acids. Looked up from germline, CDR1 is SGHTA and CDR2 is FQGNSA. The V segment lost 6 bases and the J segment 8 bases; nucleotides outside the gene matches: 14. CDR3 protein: CASSYPDRAHRGYTF. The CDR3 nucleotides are TGTGCCAGCAGTTACCCGGACAGGGCCCATCGGGGCTACACCTTC.

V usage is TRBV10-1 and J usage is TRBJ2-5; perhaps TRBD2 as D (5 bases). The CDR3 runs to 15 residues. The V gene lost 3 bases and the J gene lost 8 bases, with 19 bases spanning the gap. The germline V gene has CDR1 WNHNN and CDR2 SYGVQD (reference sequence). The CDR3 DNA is TGCGCCAGCAGTGATGGCGGGCCGAGCTACGAAACCCAGTACTTC. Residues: CASSDGGPSYETQYF.

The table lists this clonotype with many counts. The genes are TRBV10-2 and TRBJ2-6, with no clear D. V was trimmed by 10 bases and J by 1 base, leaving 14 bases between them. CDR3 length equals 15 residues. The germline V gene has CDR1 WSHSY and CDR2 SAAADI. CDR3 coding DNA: TGCGCCACCGATCCTAGACCTTCTGGGGCCAACGTCCTGACTTTC. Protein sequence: CATDPRPSGANVLTF.

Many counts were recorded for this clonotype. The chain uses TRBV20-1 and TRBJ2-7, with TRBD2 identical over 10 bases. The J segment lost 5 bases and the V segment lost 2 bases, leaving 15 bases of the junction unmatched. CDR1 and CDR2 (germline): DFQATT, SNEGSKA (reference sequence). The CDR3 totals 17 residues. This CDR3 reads CSARLKAGGPNRHEQYF. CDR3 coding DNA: TGCAGTGCTAGACTAAAAGCGGGGGGGCCAAACAGACACGAGCAGTACTTC.

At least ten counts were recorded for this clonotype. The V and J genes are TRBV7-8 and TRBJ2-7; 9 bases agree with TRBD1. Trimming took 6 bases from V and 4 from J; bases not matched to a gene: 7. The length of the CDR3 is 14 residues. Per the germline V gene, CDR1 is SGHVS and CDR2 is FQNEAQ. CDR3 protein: CASSETGGAYEQYF. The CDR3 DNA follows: TGTGCCAGCAGTGAAACAGGGGGCGCTTACGAGCAGTACTTC. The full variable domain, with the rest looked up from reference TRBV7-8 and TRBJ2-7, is GAGVSQSPRYKVAKRGQDVALRCDPISGHVSLFWYQQALGQGPEFLTYFQNEAQLDKSGLPSDRFFAERPEGSVSTLKIQRTQQEDSAVYLCASSETGGAYEQYFGPGTRLTVT.

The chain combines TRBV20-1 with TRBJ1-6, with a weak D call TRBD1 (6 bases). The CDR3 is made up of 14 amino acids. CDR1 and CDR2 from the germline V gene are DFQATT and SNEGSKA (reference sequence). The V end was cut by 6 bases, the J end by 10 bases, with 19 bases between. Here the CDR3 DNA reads TGCAGTGCCAGGGGCAAGGTAGGAAACTCACCCCTCCACTTT. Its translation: CSARGKVGNSPLHF.

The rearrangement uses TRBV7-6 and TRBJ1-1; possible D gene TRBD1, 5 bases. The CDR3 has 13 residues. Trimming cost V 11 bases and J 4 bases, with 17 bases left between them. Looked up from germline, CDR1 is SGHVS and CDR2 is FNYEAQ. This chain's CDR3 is CAANGMGGTEAFF. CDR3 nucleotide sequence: TGTGCCGCCAATGGGATGGGGGGCACTGAAGCTTTCTTT.

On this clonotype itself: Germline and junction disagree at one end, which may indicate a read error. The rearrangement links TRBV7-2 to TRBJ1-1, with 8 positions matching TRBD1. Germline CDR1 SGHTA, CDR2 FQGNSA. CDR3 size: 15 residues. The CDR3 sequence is CAGSAGQELNTEAFF. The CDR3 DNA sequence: TGTGCCGGCAGCGCGGGACAGGAACTTAACACTGAAGCTTTCTTT. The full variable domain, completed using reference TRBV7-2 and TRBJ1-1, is GAGVSQSPSNKVTEKGKDVELRCDPISGHTALYWYRQSLGQGLEFLIYFQGNSAPDKSGLPSDRFSAERTGGSVSTLTIQRTQQEDSAVYLCAGSAGQELNTEAFFGQGTRLTVV.

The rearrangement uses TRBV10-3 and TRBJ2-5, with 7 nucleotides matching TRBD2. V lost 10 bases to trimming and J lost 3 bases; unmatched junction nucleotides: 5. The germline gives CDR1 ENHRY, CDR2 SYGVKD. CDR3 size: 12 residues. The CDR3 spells CATGEGKETQYF. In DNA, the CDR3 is TGTGCCACCGGGGAGGGGAAAGAGACCCAGTACTTC.

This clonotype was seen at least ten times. CDR3 coding DNA: TGTGCCAGCAGTCGACGGTCTCGGCGTCCCTACGAGCAGTACTTC. Translation gives CASSRRSRRPYEQYF. The V call is TRBV6-6, the J call TRBJ2-7; D call uncertain. Trimming pared 5 bases from V and 2 bases from J, leaving 16 bases between. This CDR3 region has 15 residues. Germline CDR1 and CDR2: MNHNY and SVGAGI (reference sequence).

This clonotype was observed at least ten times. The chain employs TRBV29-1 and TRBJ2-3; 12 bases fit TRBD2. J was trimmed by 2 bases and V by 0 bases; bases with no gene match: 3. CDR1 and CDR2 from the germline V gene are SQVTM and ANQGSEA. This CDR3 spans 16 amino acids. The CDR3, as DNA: TGCAGCGTTGAAGATGGACTAGCGGGGACCACAGATACGCAGTATTTT. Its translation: CSVEDGLAGTTDTQYF.